This T cell receptor beta chain was retrieved from a study of blood T cell repertoires in COVID-19. Study information: Acute and convalescent COVID-19 specimens originated in the United States, Italy and Spain.

The CDR3 totals 16 residues. V was cut by 6 bases and J by 0 bases, with 17 bases left in between. Germline V gives CDR1 MNHEY, CDR2 SMNVEV (reference sequence). The repertoire was sequenced with immunoSEQ multiplex PCR; TCRdb's copy has only in-frame clones and lacks some. The sample lists some 66,000 clones; approximately 86% were seen once. The sequenced sample consisted of peripheral blood. The TCR originated in a man aged 50 to 60 with active COVID-19. The chain has TRBV27 and TRBJ2-5; TRBD1 is a possible D gene (5 bases). This CDR3 reads CASSKRQLPYQETQYF. The CDR3 DNA follows: TGTGCCAGCAGCAAGAGACAGTTACCCTACCAAGAGACCCAGTACTTC.